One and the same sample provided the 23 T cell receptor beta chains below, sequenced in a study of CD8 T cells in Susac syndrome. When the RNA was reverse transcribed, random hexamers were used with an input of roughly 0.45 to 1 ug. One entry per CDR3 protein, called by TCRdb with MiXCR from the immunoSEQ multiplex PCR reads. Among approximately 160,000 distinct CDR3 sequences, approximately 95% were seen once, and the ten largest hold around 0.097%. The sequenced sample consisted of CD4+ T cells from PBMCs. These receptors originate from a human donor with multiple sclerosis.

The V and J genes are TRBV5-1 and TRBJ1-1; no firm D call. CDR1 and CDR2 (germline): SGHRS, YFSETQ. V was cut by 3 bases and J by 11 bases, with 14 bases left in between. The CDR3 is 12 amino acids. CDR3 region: CASSSFDSGAFF. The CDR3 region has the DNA TGCGCCAGCAGCTCTTTTGACTCGGGGGCTTTCTTT.

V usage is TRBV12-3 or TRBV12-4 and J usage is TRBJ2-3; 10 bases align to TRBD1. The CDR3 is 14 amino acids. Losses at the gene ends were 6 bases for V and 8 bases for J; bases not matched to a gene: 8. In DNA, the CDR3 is TGTGCCAGCAGCCTCGACAGGGGGCGGGGTACGCAGTATTTT. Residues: CASSLDRGRGTQYF.

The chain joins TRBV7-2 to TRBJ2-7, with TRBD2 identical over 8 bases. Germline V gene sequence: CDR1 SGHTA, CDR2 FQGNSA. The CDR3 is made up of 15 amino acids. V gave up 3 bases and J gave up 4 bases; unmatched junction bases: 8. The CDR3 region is CASSLYGRATYEQYF. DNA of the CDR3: TGTGCCAGCAGCTTGTACGGGAGGGCCACTTACGAGCAGTACTTC.

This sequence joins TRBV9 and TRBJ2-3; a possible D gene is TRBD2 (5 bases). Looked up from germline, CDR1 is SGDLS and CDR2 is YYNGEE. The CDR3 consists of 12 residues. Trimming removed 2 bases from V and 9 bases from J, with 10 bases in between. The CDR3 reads CASSVQEDTQYF. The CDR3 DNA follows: TGTGCCAGCAGCGTCCAGGAGGACACGCAGTATTTT. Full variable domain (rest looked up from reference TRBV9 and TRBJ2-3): DSGVTQTPKHLITATGQRVTLRCSPRSGDLSVYWYQQSLDQGLQFLIQYYNGEERAKGNILERFSAQQFPDLHSELNLSSLELGDSALYFCASSVQEDTQYFGPGTRLTVL.

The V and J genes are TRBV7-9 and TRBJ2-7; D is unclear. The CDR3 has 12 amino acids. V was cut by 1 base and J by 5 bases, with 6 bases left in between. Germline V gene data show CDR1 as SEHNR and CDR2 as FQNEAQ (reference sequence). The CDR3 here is CASSLVADEQYF. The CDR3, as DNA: TGTGCCAGCAGCTTAGTGGCGGACGAGCAGTACTTC.

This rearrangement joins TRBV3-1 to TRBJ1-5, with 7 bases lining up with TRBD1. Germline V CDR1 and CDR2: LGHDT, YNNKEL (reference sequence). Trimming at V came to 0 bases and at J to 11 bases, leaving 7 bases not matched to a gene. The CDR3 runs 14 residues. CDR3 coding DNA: TGTGCCAGCAGCCAAGAAACAGGGGATCCGGCCCAGCATTTT. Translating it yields CASSQETGDPAQHF.

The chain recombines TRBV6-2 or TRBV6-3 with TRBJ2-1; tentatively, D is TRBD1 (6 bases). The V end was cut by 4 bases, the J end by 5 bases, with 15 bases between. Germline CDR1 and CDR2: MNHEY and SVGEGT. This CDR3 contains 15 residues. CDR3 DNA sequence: TGTGCCAGCAGTTCTTGGCAGGGGAAAAACAATGAGCAGTTCTTC. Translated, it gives CASSSWQGKNNEQFF.

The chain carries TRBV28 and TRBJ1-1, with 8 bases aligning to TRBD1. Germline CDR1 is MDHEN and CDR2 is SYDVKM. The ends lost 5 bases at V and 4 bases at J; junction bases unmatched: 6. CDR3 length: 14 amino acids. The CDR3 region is CASSRATGVTEAFF. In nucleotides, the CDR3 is TGTGCCAGCAGTCGGGCGACAGGGGTCACTGAAGCTTTCTTT.

The CDR3 sequence is CASSLGQAPREKLFF. The CDR3 DNA reads as TGTGCCAGCAGCTTGGGCCAGGCCCCTAGGGAAAAACTGTTTTTT. The chain has TRBV5-4 and TRBJ1-4; the D is unclear. Deletions cut 0 bases from V and 8 bases from J, with 14 bases between. Germline CDR1 and CDR2: SGHNT and YYREEE (reference sequence). This CDR3 is 15 amino acids long.

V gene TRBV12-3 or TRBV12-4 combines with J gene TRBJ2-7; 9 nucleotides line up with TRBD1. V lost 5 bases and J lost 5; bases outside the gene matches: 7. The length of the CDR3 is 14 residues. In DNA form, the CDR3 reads TGTGCCAGCAGTCTCCGACAGGGGGGCGACGAGCAGTACTTC. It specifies CASSLRQGGDEQYF.

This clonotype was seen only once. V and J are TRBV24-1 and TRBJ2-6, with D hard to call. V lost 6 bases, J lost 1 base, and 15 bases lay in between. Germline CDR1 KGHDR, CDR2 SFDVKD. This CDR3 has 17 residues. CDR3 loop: CATSIAGKGSGANVLTF. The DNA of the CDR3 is TGTGCCACCAGTATCGCAGGTAAAGGGTCTGGGGCCAACGTCCTGACTTTC.

Here the CDR3 DNA reads TGTGCCAGCAGCAGACGGGTTGGTACAGGAACCTACGAGCAGTACTTC. This translates into CASSRRVGTGTYEQYF. The chain couples TRBV7-2 to TRBJ2-7; a possible D gene is TRBD1 (5 bases). Germline V gene sequence: CDR1 SGHTA, CDR2 FQGNSA. The CDR3 is 16 residues long. V gave up 5 bases and J gave up 2 bases, with 19 bases separating them.

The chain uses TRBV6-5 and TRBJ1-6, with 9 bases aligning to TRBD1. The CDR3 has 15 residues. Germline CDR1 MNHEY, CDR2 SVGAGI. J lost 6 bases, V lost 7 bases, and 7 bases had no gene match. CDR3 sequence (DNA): TGTGCCAGCAAACCCCCGGGACAGGGTAATTCACCCCTCCACTTT. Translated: CASKPPGQGNSPLHF.

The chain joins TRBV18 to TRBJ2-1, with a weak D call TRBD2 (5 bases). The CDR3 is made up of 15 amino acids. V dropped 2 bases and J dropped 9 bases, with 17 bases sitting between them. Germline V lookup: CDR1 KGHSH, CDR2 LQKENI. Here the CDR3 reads CASSPGNGIGGEQFF. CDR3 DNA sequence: TGTGCCAGCTCACCAGGAAACGGGATAGGTGGTGAGCAGTTCTTC.

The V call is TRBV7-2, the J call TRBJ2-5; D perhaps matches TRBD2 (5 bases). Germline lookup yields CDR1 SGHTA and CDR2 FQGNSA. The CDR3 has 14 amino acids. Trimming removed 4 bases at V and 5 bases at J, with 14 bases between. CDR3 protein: CASSWAPGLETQYF. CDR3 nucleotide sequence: TGTGCCAGCAGCTGGGCCCCGGGGTTGGAGACCCAGTACTTC.

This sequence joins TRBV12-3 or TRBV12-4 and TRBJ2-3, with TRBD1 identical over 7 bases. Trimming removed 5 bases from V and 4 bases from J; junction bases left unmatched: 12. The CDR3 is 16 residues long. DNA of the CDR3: TGTGCCAGCAGTCCCCACCGGGGACAGCAAGCAGATACGCAGTATTTT. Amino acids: CASSPHRGQQADTQYF.

Written as DNA, the CDR3 is TGCGCCAGCAGCTCCCGACAGTCTCAGGAGCAGTACTTC. It is translated as CASSSRQSQEQYF. V usage is TRBV5-1 and J usage is TRBJ2-7, with D possibly TRBD1 on 5 matching bases. The V end was cut by 3 bases, the J end by 7 bases, with 14 bases between. The CDR3 is 13 residues long. CDR1 and CDR2 (germline): SGHRS, YFSETQ. The complete variable domain, with remaining parts taken from reference TRBV5-1 and TRBJ2-7, reads KAGVTQTPRYLIKTRGQQVTLSCSPISGHRSVSWYQQTPGQGLQFLFEYFSETQRNKGNFPGRFSGRQFSNSRSEMNVSTLELGDSALYLCASSSRQSQEQYFGPGTRLTVT.

CDR3 nucleotide sequence: TGTGCCAGCAGCTTAGATGGCGGGAGGGGCGATACGCAGTATTTT. Amino acids: CASSLDGGRGDTQYF. The chain carries TRBV11-2 and TRBJ2-3, with 9 bases fitting TRBD2. V was clipped by 0 bases and J by 6 bases; unmatched bases: 4. The CDR3 sequence is 15 residues long. Germline V gives CDR1 SGHAT, CDR2 FQNNGV.

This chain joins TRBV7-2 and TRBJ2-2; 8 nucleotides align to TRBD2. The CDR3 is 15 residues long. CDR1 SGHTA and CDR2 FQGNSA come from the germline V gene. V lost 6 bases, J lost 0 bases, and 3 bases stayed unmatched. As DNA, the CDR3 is TGTGCCAGCAGACGAGCGGGAGCGAACACCGGGGAGCTGTTTTTT. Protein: CASRRAGANTGELFF.

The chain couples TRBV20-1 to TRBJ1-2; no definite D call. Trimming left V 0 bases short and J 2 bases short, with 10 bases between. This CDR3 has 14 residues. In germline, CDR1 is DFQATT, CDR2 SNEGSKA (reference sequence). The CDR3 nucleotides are TGCAGTGCTAGAGAAGAGGATCCCAACTATGGCTACACCTTC. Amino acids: CSAREEDPNYGYTF.

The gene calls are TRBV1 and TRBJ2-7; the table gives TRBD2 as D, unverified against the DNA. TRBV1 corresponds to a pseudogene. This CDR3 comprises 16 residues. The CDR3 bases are TGCACCAGCAGCCCAGTAAAGCGGGAGGGGTTCTACGAGCAGTACTTC. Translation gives CTSSPVKREGFYEQYF.

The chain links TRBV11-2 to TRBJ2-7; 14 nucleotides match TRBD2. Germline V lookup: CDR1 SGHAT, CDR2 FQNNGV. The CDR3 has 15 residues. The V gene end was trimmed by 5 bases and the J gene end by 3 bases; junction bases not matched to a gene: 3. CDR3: CASSRGLAGDYEQYF. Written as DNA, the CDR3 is TGTGCCAGCAGCCGGGGACTAGCGGGAGACTACGAGCAGTACTTC.

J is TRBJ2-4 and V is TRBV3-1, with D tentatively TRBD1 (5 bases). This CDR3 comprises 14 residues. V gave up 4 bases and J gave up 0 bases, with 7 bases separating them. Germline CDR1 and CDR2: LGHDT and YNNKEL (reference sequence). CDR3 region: CASSPQGAKNIQYF. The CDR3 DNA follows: TGTGCCAGCAGCCCCCAGGGAGCCAAAAACATTCAGTACTTC.